Included here is one TCR beta chain sequence, with context. The antigen is undetermined. Other DNA sequences from this sample encode an identical CDR3 as well. Only CD45RO-negative cells positively selected for CCR7 counted as naive CD8 cells, so terminally differentiated effector memory CD45RA+ cells were excluded. Healthy adults negative for HIV, lacking recent acute infections or vaccinations, served as donors. Some 30,000 T cell genomes, or around 0.2 ug DNA, went into the sorted-subset replicate PCRs. The method was immunoSEQ multiplex PCR; TCRdb's version includes in-frame clones alone and lacks a portion of them. This sample has 760,000 or so clones, with 96% found just once. The CDR3 is made up of 12 amino acids. Looked up from germline, CDR1 is LNHNV and CDR2 is YYDKDF (reference sequence). V lost 5 bases to trimming and J lost 2 bases, with 7 bases between them. This entry is derived from a study of shared clonotypes between healthy human individuals. Background on the study: Researchers assigned three CD4 naive, three CD4 memory, two CD8 naive and one CD8 memory plate to each donor.

Whole-study findings and limits: Among the subsets, naive ones generally showed larger estimated richness than memory ones.

The sequence was collected from a man between 25 and 39 years old in good health. The sequenced sample consisted of naive CD8+ T cells sorted from blood. The rearrangement uses TRBV15 and TRBJ2-7; D remains unclear. DNA for the CDR3: TGTGCCACCAGCCCCAGGACCTACGAGCAGTACTTC. Translation: CATSPRTYEQYF.